The rows below give T cell receptor beta chains drawn from one sample of a study of Ad26.COV2.S vaccination and SARS-CoV-2 variants. Sequencing used immunoSEQ multiplex PCR; TCRdb keeps in-frame clones, though not all of them. This table has about 400,000 clones, approximately 91% appearing once. The sample here was peripheral blood, taken in a trial of Ad26.COV2.S vaccine versus placebo. Receptor source: a person aged 18-60 years who received the Ad26.COV2.S COVID-19 vaccine or a placebo. Each CDR3 is given without its conserved first and last residue. The order of the fields is V gene, CDR3 protein.

TRBV4-1	ASSLLTGANTGELF
TRBV11-2	ASSLETKATEAF
TRBV27	ASSFLGQANTGELF
TRBV13	ASSLLASGDTQY
TRBV19	ASKHRDRNNSPLH
TRBV6-2/TRBV6-3	ASSGAGGSKTQY
TRBV13	ASSFGRASYEQY
TRBV25-1	ASSDSISSYEQY
TRBV15	ATSRGSKNEQF
TRBV6-2/TRBV6-3	ASSYPQRESRIF
TRBV5-1	ASSSRAGGDEQF
TRBV11-2	ASSPAADSSYNEQF
TRBV18	ASSPPRTSTGELF
TRBV7-9	ASSPGTGREQPQH
TRBV24-1	ATSDLYRENEQF
TRBV24-1	ATADRADYNEQF
TRBV29-1	SVAGTKKETQY
TRBV9	ASSVLPDGIFNEQF
TRBV5-1	ASSSQGGNTEAF
TRBV5-4	ASSWAGTSGNEQF
TRBV7-3	ASSLVLAGSYNEQF
TRBV27	ASSDAYWGNIYNEQF